This T cell receptor beta chain was retrieved from a study of blood T cells in healthy people across ages (dated by TCRdb to between 2014 and 2017). General notes on the study: In model experiments, template switching captured about one uniquely barcoded TCR beta cDNA molecule for every two T cells. To track age-related changes in TCR beta repertoire diversity, the study relied on deep sequencing normalized with unique cDNA molecular identifiers. The donors were divided into four age groups: young (average around 15 years), middle-aged (approximately 41), aged (about 62) and long-lived (about 79). For two donors (one aged 18 to 30 and one aged 80 or older), the study analyzed two additional independent replicas of 1 million unique cDNA reads from the same blood draw. General conclusions and limits of the study: Compared with the aged group, more naive CD4+ T cells, fewer expanded clones and increased TCR diversity were shown by the long-lived group, suggesting age selection. Because profiling used bulk unsorted PBMCs, naive and antigen-experienced compartments could not be compared conclusively. Because donor CMV infection status was unknown, age-related changes in expanded clonotypes were potentially confounded. Estimates of total diversity from one million sequenced T cells were regarded as lower bounds and underestimates. Observed TCR beta diversity correlated strongly with the percentage of naive T cells measured by flow cytometry. Observed TCR beta diversity per million T cells fell roughly linearly with age, and a significant reduction was already apparent by age approximately 41.

The CDR3 contains 16 residues, cysteine and phenylalanine counted. Just CDR3 DNA is preserved here, 48 bases in frame from base 1. The germline V gene (reference sequence) sets CDR1 to SSHAT and CDR2 to FNYEAQ. The roughly 39 donors, aged about 6 to 95 years, were systemically healthy Caucasian individuals from Russia. Each donor gave approximately 9.3 milliliters of peripheral blood, collected into EDTA-treated Vacutainer tubes. Ficoll-Paque density-gradient centrifugation was used to isolate PBMCs, with at least 7 million per sample. Trizol reagent was used to extract total RNA from PBMCs, with at least 6 micrograms per sample. For every donor, an aliquot of PBMCs went through flow cytometry to measure the percentages of naive CD45RAhigh/CD27high T cells. Many counts were recorded for this clonotype. Its binding antigen is unknown. A read error may account for a junction end that differs from germline.

The method was 5' RACE. The listed sequencing device is Illumina HiSeq 2500. The second PCR ran for about 7 to 11 cycles and used a J-beta primer mix along with a sample-barcoded 5' primer. A unique molecular identifier was introduced onto each TCR beta cDNA molecule by a template-switch 5' adaptor carrying 12 random nucleotides. Each sample yielded at least 3 million CDR3-containing paired-end reads. First-strand cDNA was synthesized from all RNA with the Mint cDNA synthesis kit, primed by a TRBC-specific oligonucleotide. All cDNA was treated with uracil-DNA glycosylase and then went through a first 18-cycle PCR with the universal primers M1SS and BC2_uni_R. In the authors' own workflow: Normalization of each sample was performed by random selection of 1 million high-quality reads, each carrying a distinct molecular identifier. Instead of being binned into consensus sequences, reads with shared molecular identifiers were discarded. CDR3 identification, clonotype clustering and error correction used MiTCR with a Q25 quality threshold and the strictest error-elimination algorithm. Lower-bound total TCR beta diversity was estimated with a nonparametric unseen species model using Euler transformation. TCRdb applied fastp at Q25 and MiXCR to the public reads, then kept only in-frame beta chains. When rows share a CDR3 protein, they turn into one entry using the most common DNA and genes. The authors' filters were not applied to this entry. In this sample the table shows more than 450,000 distinct CDR3 sequences, 27% of which occur a single time. Of the sample, over 3.5% is held by the ten largest clones.

The sample also formed part of further work on T cells of mothers and their children. From that second study: The donors were nine systemically healthy Caucasian individuals, made up of three mothers and their six children. cDNA synthesis used all of the extracted RNA, with roughly 1.5 ug of RNA in each 15 ul reaction. In the second PCR, the M1S primer added sample barcodes and 2-4 random nucleotides. More than 8.5 million TCR beta CDR3 reads were obtained from each mother, and roughly 3 million reads were obtained from each child. Thymic selection similarly shapes TCR recombination output in related and unrelated pairs, with minor effect from inherited differences. Normalized repertoire overlap in related mother-child pairs was always slightly higher than in unrelated mother-child pairs, but the difference was never significant. No persistent microchimeric T cell clones were detected, at a sensitivity of around 97 clones per million clonotypes. To look for features that set related mother-child pairs apart from unrelated individuals, the researchers ran deep NGS to compare the TCR beta repertoires of mothers and children. The mean age was roughly 40 +/- 4 years for the mothers and around 10 +/- 4 years for the children. After adapters were ligated using NEBNext reagents, the libraries underwent 100+100 nt paired-end sequencing on an Illumina HiSeq 2000. To prevent cross-contamination, the mother and child libraries were prepared a month apart and were sequenced in separate runs. Each donor had between roughly 450,000 and 2,100,000 distinct TCR beta clonotypes identified. Naive TCR beta clonotypes were estimated from low-frequency clonotypes matched to each donor's FACS-determined naive share, without sorting.

Sample: blood. The sequence came from a boy between 2 and 10 years old in good health. The receptor chain draws on TRBV7-7 and TRBJ2-5; 12 bases in the middle match TRBD2. The CDR3 is CASSPWTSGAPETQYF. The bases are TGTGCTAGCAGCCCTTGGACTAGCGGGGCCCCAGAGACCCAGTACTTC.